These T cell receptor beta chains were read from a single sample in a study of cytomegalovirus exposure and HLA in healthy donors. Repertoires were generated with immunoSEQ multiplex PCR, while TCRdb's copy carries only in-frame clones and drops some. The sample consists of around 180,000 clones, about four fifths of them appearing once. Sequenced sample: PBMCs. These receptors were taken from a man aged 30-40 years in good health and CMV-seropositive. Both conserved end residues are part of each CDR3. Each record gives: J gene, D gene, clone size, V gene, CDR3 DNA, CDR3 protein. The D gene is left open where the match is weak. Only part of the rows carry a size: once, few, many, or a class if the clone is expanded.

J: TRBJ1-2; D: TRBD1; size: .; V: TRBV6-9; DNA: TGTGCCAGCAGTATGTACGGGACAGGGGCCCCTGGCGGCTACACCTTC; CDR3: CASSMYGTGAPGGYTF
J: TRBJ2-5; D: TRBD2; size: .; V: TRBV9; DNA: TGTGCCAGCAGCGTCATGGGACTAGCGGGGGAGACCCAGTACTTC; CDR3: CASSVMGLAGETQYF
J: TRBJ2-1; D: .; size: .; V: TRBV6-6; DNA: TGTGCCAGCAGTTACCAGATCTCCTACAATGAGCAGTTCTTC; CDR3: CASSYQISYNEQFF
J: TRBJ1-3; D: TRBD1; size: .; V: TRBV10-2; DNA: TGCGCCACCCTAGACAGGGAACGAAACACCATATATTTT; CDR3: CATLDRERNTIYF
J: TRBJ2-5; D: .; size: .; V: TRBV9; DNA: TGTGCCAGCAGCGTAGCGATTAACCTACAAGAGACCCAGTACTTC; CDR3: CASSVAINLQETQYF
J: TRBJ1-2; D: TRBD1; size: .; V: TRBV7-2; DNA: TGTGCCAGCAGCTCGGACAGGGGGAGAGGCTACACCTTC; CDR3: CASSSDRGRGYTF
J: TRBJ2-3; D: TRBD2; size: few; V: TRBV5-1; DNA: TGCGCCAGCAGCTTGGGGCTAGCGGGGGTTGTTGAGGATACGCAGTATTTT; CDR3: CASSLGLAGVVEDTQYF
J: TRBJ2-7; D: .; size: few; V: TRBV18; DNA: TGTGCCAGCTCAACAGGGGGGGGACGAACCTACGAGCAGTACTTC; CDR3: CASSTGGGRTYEQYF
J: TRBJ2-1; D: TRBD2; size: .; V: TRBV6-1; DNA: TGTGCCAGCAGTTCTAGCGGGAGACACAATGAGCAGTTCTTC; CDR3: CASSSSGRHNEQFF
J: TRBJ2-4; D: .; size: once; V: TRBV7-8; DNA: TGTGCCAGCAGCTTGGACCTTCGGGGGGCGTCTGGGCAAAACATTCAGTACTTC; CDR3: CASSLDLRGASGQNIQYF
J: TRBJ2-7; D: TRBD2; size: .; V: TRBV5-1; DNA: TGCGCCAGCAGCCTGGGGGCGGGGGGTGCCACCTACGAGCAGTACTTC; CDR3: CASSLGAGGATYEQYF
J: TRBJ1-5; D: .; size: .; V: TRBV2; DNA: TGTGCCAGCAGGGCCAGTCCAGGCGATCAGCCCCAGCATTTT; CDR3: CASRASPGDQPQHF